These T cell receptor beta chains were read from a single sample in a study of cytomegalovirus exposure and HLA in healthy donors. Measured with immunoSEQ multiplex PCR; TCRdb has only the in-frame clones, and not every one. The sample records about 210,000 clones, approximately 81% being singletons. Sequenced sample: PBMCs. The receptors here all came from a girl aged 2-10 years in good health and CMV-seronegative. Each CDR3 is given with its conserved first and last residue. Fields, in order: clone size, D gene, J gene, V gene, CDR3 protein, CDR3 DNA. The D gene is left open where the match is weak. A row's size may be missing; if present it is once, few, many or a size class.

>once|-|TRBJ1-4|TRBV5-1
CASSSEATNEKLFF
TGCGCCAGCAGCTCAGAAGCAACTAATGAAAAACTGTTTTTT
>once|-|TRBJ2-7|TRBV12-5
CASAPGGEPRYEQYF
TGTGCTAGTGCCCCGGGCGGGGAGCCCCGGTACGAGCAGTACTTC
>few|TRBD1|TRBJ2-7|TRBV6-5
CASRSGQGYYEQYF
TGTGCCAGCAGATCGGGACAGGGGTACTACGAGCAGTACTTC
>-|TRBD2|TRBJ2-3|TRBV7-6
CASSSFRFSGNDTQYF
TGTGCCAGCAGCTCGTTTAGGTTTAGCGGGAATGATACGCAGTATTTT
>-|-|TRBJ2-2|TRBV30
CAWSKGPRGSGELFF
TGTGCCTGGAGTAAGGGTCCCCGGGGTTCGGGGGAGCTGTTTTTT
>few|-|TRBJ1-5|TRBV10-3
CAISEGTRKSQPQHF
TGTGCCATCAGTGAAGGGACAAGAAAAAGTCAGCCCCAGCATTTT
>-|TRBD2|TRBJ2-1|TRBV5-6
CASNRLAGYNEQFF
TGTGCCAGCAACCGACTAGCGGGGTACAATGAGCAGTTCTTC
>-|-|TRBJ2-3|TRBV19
CASSPPPATAPTDTQYF
TGTGCCAGTAGTCCGCCCCCCGCTACCGCGCCCACAGATACGCAGTATTTT
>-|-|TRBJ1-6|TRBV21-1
CASSKAGTGDNSPLHF
TGTGCCAGCAGCAAAGCTGGGACAGGGGATAATTCACCCCTCCACTTT
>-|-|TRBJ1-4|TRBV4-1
CASSQDRGGDELFF
TGCGCCAGCAGCCAAGATCGGGGCGGGGACGAACTGTTTTTT
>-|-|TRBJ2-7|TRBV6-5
CASSYSRGGYEQYF
TGTGCCAGCAGTTACTCGAGGGGGGGCTACGAGCAGTACTTC
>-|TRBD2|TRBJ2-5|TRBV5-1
CASRRGDLVQETQYF
TGCGCCAGCAGACGGGGGGATCTCGTTCAAGAGACCCAGTACTTC
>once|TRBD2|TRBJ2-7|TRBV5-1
CASSLAATSGGAGYEQYF
TGCGCCAGCAGCTTGGCCGCGACTAGCGGGGGGGCCGGGTACGAGCAGTACTTC
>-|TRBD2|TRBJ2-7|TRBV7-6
CASSLGTSGAGEQYF
TGTGCCAGCAGCTTGGGGACTAGCGGGGCTGGAGAGCAGTACTTC
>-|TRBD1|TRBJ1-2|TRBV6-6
CASSPGGEAHGYTF
TGTGCCAGCAGTCCAGGGGGCGAGGCGCATGGCTACACCTTC
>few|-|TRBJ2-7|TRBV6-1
CASRRTVSYEQYF
TGTGCCAGCCGCCGGACAGTCTCCTACGAGCAGTACTTC
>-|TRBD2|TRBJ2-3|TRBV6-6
CASRLGGGLSTDTQYF
TGTGCCAGCAGGTTGGGGGGAGGGCTTAGCACAGATACGCAGTATTTT
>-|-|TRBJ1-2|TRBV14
CASSVNPFDYGYTF
TGTGCCAGCAGCGTTAATCCCTTTGACTATGGCTACACCTTC
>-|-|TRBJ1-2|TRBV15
CATSRMTASSIYGYTF
TGTGCCACCAGCAGAATGACAGCGAGCTCCATCTATGGCTACACCTTC
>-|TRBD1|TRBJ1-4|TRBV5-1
CASSPSPVGQGSEKLFF
TGCGCCAGCAGCCCATCCCCCGTCGGACAGGGGAGCGAAAAACTGTTTTTT
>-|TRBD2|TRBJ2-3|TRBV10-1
CASSETSGRARDTQYF
TGCGCCAGCAGTGAGACTAGCGGGAGGGCCAGAGATACGCAGTATTTT
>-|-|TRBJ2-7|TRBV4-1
CASRAVPLSYEQYF
TGCGCCAGCAGGGCCGTTCCTTTATCCTACGAGCAGTACTTC
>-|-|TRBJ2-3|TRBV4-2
CASSQKLAGGGDTQYF
TGTGCCAGCAGCCAAAAACTAGCAGGGGGTGGGGATACGCAGTATTTT
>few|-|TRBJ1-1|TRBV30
CAWRQSNTEAFF
TGTGCCTGGAGACAGTCGAACACTGAAGCTTTCTTT
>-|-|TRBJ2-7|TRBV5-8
CASNPIRGIDEQYF
TGTGCCAGCAACCCGATCAGGGGTATAGACGAGCAGTACTTC
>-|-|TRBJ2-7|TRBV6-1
CSSREPAYEQYF
TGTTCCAGCAGGGAGCCAGCCTACGAGCAGTACTTC
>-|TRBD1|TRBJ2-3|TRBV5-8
CASSFRQGVDTDTQYF
TGTGCCAGCAGCTTTCGGCAGGGGGTTGACACAGATACGCAGTATTTT
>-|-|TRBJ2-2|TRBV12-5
CASGLVLGQRLGELFF
TGTGCTAGTGGTTTGGTACTCGGACAGCGCCTCGGGGAGCTGTTTTTT
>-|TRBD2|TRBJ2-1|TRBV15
CATSRDFGRREFEQFF
TGTGCCACCAGCAGAGATTTCGGTAGGCGGGAGTTTGAGCAGTTCTTC
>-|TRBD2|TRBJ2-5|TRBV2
CASSRPIAGGRETQYF
TGTGCCAGCAGTCGACCCATAGCGGGGGGGCGAGAGACCCAGTACTTC
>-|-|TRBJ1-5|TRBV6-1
CASSQSQGQPQHF
TGTGCCAGCAGCCAATCACAGGGTCAGCCCCAGCATTTT
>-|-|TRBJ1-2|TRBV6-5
CASSYRTADYGYTF
TGTGCCAGCAGTTACCGGACAGCTGACTATGGCTACACCTTC
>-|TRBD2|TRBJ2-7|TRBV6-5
CASSYGTSGTYEQYF
TGTGCCAGCAGTTACGGGACTAGCGGGACCTACGAGCAGTACTTC
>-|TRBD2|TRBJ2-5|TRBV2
CASSERPASGGETQYF
TGTGCCAGCAGTGAACGGCCGGCTAGCGGGGGGGAGACCCAGTACTTC
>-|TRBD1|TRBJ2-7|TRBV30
CAWSAGQGYEQYF
TGTGCCTGGAGTGCAGGACAGGGATACGAGCAGTACTTC
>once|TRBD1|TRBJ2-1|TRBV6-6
CASRDRSNEQFF
TGTGCCAGCAGGGACAGGAGCAATGAGCAGTTCTTC
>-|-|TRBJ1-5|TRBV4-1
CASSQDGGDRYQPQHF
TGCGCCAGCAGCCAAGATGGAGGAGATAGGTATCAGCCCCAGCATTTT
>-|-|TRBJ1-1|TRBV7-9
CASSLALYRNMNTEAFF
TGTGCCAGCAGCTTAGCGCTTTACAGAAACATGAACACTGAAGCTTTCTTT
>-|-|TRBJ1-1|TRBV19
CASSLAEGGYTEAFF
TGTGCCAGTAGTCTTGCGGAGGGGGGGTACACTGAAGCTTTCTTT
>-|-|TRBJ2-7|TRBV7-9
CSSSPTSYEQYF
TGTTCCAGCAGTCCTACCTCCTACGAGCAGTACTTC
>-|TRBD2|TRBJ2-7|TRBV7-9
CASSSTSVNSYEQYF
TGTGCCAGCAGCTCGACTAGCGTTAACTCCTACGAGCAGTACTTC
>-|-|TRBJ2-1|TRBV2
CASSVQWSSYNEQFF
TGTGCCAGCAGTGTTCAATGGAGCTCCTACAATGAGCAGTTCTTC
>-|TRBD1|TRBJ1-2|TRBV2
CASRGDRGTLTF
TGTGCCAGCAGGGGGGACAGGGGGACTCTCACCTTC
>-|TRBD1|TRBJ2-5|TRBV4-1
CASSGGTGGAGETQYF
TGCGCCAGCAGCGGGGGGACAGGGGGCGCCGGGGAGACCCAGTACTTC
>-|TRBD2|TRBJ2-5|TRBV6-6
CASSLAGGVGKETQYF
TGTGCCAGCAGTCTCGCGGGGGGTGTTGGCAAAGAGACCCAGTACTTC
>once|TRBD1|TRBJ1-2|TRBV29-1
CSVEEGLGQGRKAGYTF
TGCAGCGTAGAAGAAGGTCTTGGACAGGGAAGGAAGGCTGGCTACACCTTC
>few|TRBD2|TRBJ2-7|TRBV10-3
CAISESTSVSYEQYF
TGTGCCATCAGTGAGTCGACTAGCGTCTCCTACGAGCAGTACTTC
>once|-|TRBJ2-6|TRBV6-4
CASSDSYSGANVLTF
TGTGCCAGCAGTGACAGCTACTCTGGGGCCAACGTCCTGACTTTC
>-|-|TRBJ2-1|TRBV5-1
CASTSQQGFSYNEQFF
TGCGCCAGCACTAGTCAGCAGGGGTTCTCCTACAATGAGCAGTTCTTC
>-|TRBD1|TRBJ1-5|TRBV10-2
CASSESLGQYSNQPQHF
TGCGCCAGCAGTGAGTCGTTGGGACAGTATAGCAATCAGCCCCAGCATTTT
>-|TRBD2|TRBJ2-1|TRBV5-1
CASTTSGSHLNEQFF
TGCGCCAGCACAACTAGCGGGAGCCATCTCAATGAGCAGTTCTTC
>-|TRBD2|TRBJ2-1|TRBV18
CASSLVAGTTSYNEQFF
TGTGCCAGCTCACTGGTTGCCGGGACTACCTCCTACAATGAGCAGTTCTTC
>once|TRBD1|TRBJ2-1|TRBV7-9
CASSPDRERYNEQFF
TGTGCCAGCAGCCCGGACAGGGAAAGGTACAATGAGCAGTTCTTC
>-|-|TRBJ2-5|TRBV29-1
CSVGGATFQETQYF
TGCAGCGTTGGAGGCGCCACCTTCCAAGAGACCCAGTACTTC